The rows below give T cell receptor beta chains drawn from one sample of a study of Ad26.COV2.S vaccination and SARS-CoV-2 variants. Sequencing was performed with immunoSEQ multiplex PCR; in TCRdb, only in-frame clones are kept and a portion is missing. The profile shows 410,000 or so clones, about nine tenths of them singletons. The material sequenced was peripheral blood, taken in a trial of Ad26.COV2.S vaccine versus placebo. Receptors originate from a person between 18 and 60 years old who received the Ad26.COV2.S COVID-19 vaccine or a placebo. Each CDR3 is given with its conserved first and last residue. Fields, in order: clone size, V gene, J gene, D gene, CDR3 protein, CDR3 DNA. The D gene is left open where the match is weak. For some rows the clone size is stated as once, few or many, or as a class when expanded; others skip it.

-	TRBV27	TRBJ1-6	TRBD1	CASSLLDRDNSPLHF	TGTGCCAGCAGTTTACTGGACAGGGATAATTCACCCCTCCACTTT
-	TRBV4-2	TRBJ2-1	-	CASSQGTGPYNEQFF	TGTGCCAGCAGCCAAGGGACGGGACCCTACAATGAGCAGTTCTTC
few	TRBV21-1	TRBJ1-5	-	CASNQQGAYNQPQHF	TGTGCCAGCAACCAACAGGGAGCCTACAATCAGCCCCAGCATTTT
-	TRBV20-1	TRBJ2-7	-	CSASRAAADASYEQYF	TGCAGTGCTAGTAGGGCAGCAGCGGACGCCTCCTACGAGCAGTACTTC
-	TRBV11-2	TRBJ1-6	TRBD1	CASSFGRQGLSNSPLHF	TGTGCCAGCAGCTTCGGACGACAGGGACTAAGTAATTCACCCCTCCACTTT
-	TRBV30	TRBJ1-2	-	CAWSVKFPSIYGYTF	TGTGCCTGGAGTGTAAAGTTTCCGAGCATCTATGGCTACACCTTC
-	TRBV6-5	TRBJ2-7	-	CASSPSGRSSYEQYF	TGTGCCAGCAGTCCAAGCGGTCGTAGCTCCTACGAGCAGTACTTC
-	TRBV19	TRBJ2-5	-	CASSIDPARGETQYF	TGTGCCAGTAGTATAGACCCGGCCAGAGGGGAGACCCAGTACTTC
-	TRBV4-3	TRBJ1-3	TRBD1	CASSQWTGGGNTIYF	TGCGCCAGCAGCCAGTGGACAGGGGGAGGGAACACCATATATTTT
-	TRBV30	TRBJ2-3	-	CAWSVYLFTDTQYF	TGTGCCTGGAGTGTCTATCTATTCACAGATACGCAGTATTTT
-	TRBV12-3/TRBV12-4	TRBJ2-7	-	CASSLRVSYEQYF	TGTGCCAGCAGTTTGAGGGTCTCCTACGAGCAGTACTTC
few	TRBV4-1	TRBJ1-5	-	CASSRGPNQPQHF	TGCGCCAGCAGCCGCGGGCCCAATCAGCCCCAGCATTTT
-	TRBV10-3	TRBJ2-5	TRBD2	CPGLAGDGQYF	TGTCCCGGACTAGCGGGAGATGGCCAGTACTTC
-	TRBV5-3	TRBJ1-5	-	CATLRPQGNQPQHF	TGTGCCACCCTAAGGCCACAGGGCAATCAGCCCCAGCATTTT
-	TRBV5-1	TRBJ2-1	TRBD2	CASSLVAGNEQFF	TGCGCCAGCAGCTTGGTAGCGGGAAATGAGCAGTTCTTC
-	TRBV3-1/TRBV3-2	TRBJ2-7	-	CASSQGTSEQYF	TGTGCCAGCAGCCAGGGGACCTCCGAGCAGTACTTC
-	TRBV7-9	TRBJ2-1	-	CASSLAGVPNEQFF	TGTGCCAGCAGCTTAGCGGGAGTCCCCAATGAGCAGTTCTTC
once	TRBV19	TRBJ1-1	TRBD1	CASSSGTATDEAFF	TGTGCCAGTAGTTCTGGGACAGCTACCGATGAAGCTTTCTTT
-	TRBV7-8	TRBJ2-5	-	CASSTGFGETQYF	TGTGCCAGCAGTACAGGGTTTGGAGAGACCCAGTACTTC
-	TRBV5-8	TRBJ1-5	-	CASSLDQPQHF	TGTGCCAGCAGCTTGGATCAGCCCCAGCATTTT
-	TRBV7-2	TRBJ2-5	TRBD2	CASRPGGGPGETQYF	TGTGCCAGCAGGCCAGGCGGGGGGCCTGGGGAGACCCAGTACTTC
-	TRBV6-5	TRBJ2-2	-	CASTSSGELFF	TGTGCCAGCACGTCGTCCGGGGAGCTGTTTTTT
-	TRBV6-2/TRBV6-3	TRBJ2-2	-	CASSYVQGREDTGELFF	TGTGCCAGCAGTTACGTCCAGGGGAGGGAAGACACCGGGGAGCTGTTTTTT
-	TRBV19	TRBJ1-5	-	CASSMIMGLANQPQHF	TGTGCCAGTAGTATGATAATGGGATTAGCAAATCAGCCCCAGCATTTT
-	TRBV18	TRBJ1-5	-	CASRGGGSNQPQHF	TGTGCCAGCCGAGGGGGAGGGAGCAATCAGCCCCAGCATTTT
-	TRBV30	TRBJ2-5	-	CAWRGGGETQYF	TGTGCCTGGAGGGGAGGGGGGGAGACCCAGTACTTC
once	TRBV2	TRBJ2-3	TRBD2	CASTLEGLAGRTDTQYF	TGTGCCAGCACTCTGGAAGGGCTAGCGGGCCGCACAGATACGCAGTATTTT
-	TRBV2	TRBJ2-6	TRBD2	CASSGHGTSGSGANVLTF	TGTGCCAGCAGTGGACACGGGACTAGCGGCTCTGGGGCCAACGTCCTGACTTTC
few	TRBV6-5	TRBJ2-7	-	CASSPPKRAEQYF	TGTGCCAGCAGCCCCCCTAAGAGGGCTGAGCAGTACTTC
-	TRBV5-6	TRBJ1-4	-	CASSPGRENEKLFF	TGTGCCAGCAGCCCAGGGAGGGAAAATGAAAAACTGTTTTTT
-	TRBV9	TRBJ1-6	-	CASSPTRGDGSPLHF	TGTGCCAGCAGCCCGACAAGGGGCGATGGTTCACCCCTCCACTTT
-	TRBV6-2/TRBV6-3	TRBJ2-5	-	CASSPKRETQYF	TGTGCCAGCAGCCCAAAGCGGGAGACCCAGTACTTC